These T cell receptor beta chains were read from a single sample in a study of cytotoxic CD8 clonotypes in ibrutinib-treated CLL. Here immunoSEQ multiplex PCR was the method, and the copy in TCRdb shows in-frame clones only, minus some. The data hold 65,000 to 90,000 clones, with around four fifths observed a single time. Sample: PBMCs, taken after 24 months of ibrutinib treatment. The receptors here all came from a human donor with chronic lymphocytic leukemia. Both conserved end residues are part of each CDR3. The D gene is left open where the match is weak. Part of the rows lack a size; the others show once, few, many or a class for expanded clones.

D gene	V gene	J gene	clone size	CDR3 protein	CDR3 DNA
TRBD2	TRBV10-1	TRBJ2-1	-	CASSEGVTVDLPGLADYNEQFF	TGCGCCAGCAGTGAAGGGGTAACAGTGGACCTCCCGGGACTAGCGGACTACAATGAGCAGTTCTTC
-	TRBV30	TRBJ2-7	-	CAWRESTGQYF	TGTGCCTGGAGGGAATCTACCGGGCAGTACTTC
-	TRBV5-1	TRBJ1-6	once	CASSLDGGLDSPLHF	TGCGCCAGCAGCTTGGATGGGGGTTTGGATTCACCCCTCCACTTT
TRBD2	TRBV5-1	TRBJ2-1	-	CASSLSSGASYNEQFF	TGCGCCAGCAGCCTATCTAGCGGAGCCTCCTACAATGAGCAGTTCTTC
-	TRBV30	TRBJ2-3	-	CAWRTTAPSTDTQYF	TGTGCCTGGAGGACGACAGCTCCTAGCACAGATACGCAGTATTTT
TRBD1	TRBV6-1	TRBJ2-7	-	CASSEWDRQGGEQYF	TGTGCCAGCAGTGAATGGGATCGACAGGGTGGCGAGCAGTACTTC
TRBD2	TRBV4-1	TRBJ2-2	-	CASSHPGLAGGRGRTGELFF	TGCGCCAGCAGCCATCCGGGACTAGCGGGAGGGCGAGGTCGTACCGGGGAGCTGTTTTTT
-	TRBV6-5	TRBJ2-7	-	CASSSQDSYEQYF	TGTGCCAGCAGTTCACAGGACTCCTACGAGCAGTACTTC
TRBD2	TRBV9	TRBJ2-1	-	CASSSSGGIYNEQFF	TGTGCCAGCAGCTCAAGCGGGGGGATTTACAATGAGCAGTTCTTC
-	TRBV13	TRBJ2-2	many	CASSEGKISPGELFF	TGTGCCAGCAGTGAGGGGAAAATATCCCCCGGGGAGCTGTTTTTT
-	TRBV19	TRBJ2-2	-	CASGTPTNTGELFF	TGTGCCAGTGGAACTCCGACAAACACCGGGGAGCTGTTTTTT
TRBD2	TRBV19	TRBJ2-7	-	CASSIVPVGLAGVLYEQYF	TGTGCCAGTAGTATAGTTCCCGTCGGCCTAGCGGGAGTCCTCTACGAGCAGTACTTC
-	TRBV5-1	TRBJ1-2	-	CASSLLGGSYGYTF	TGCGCCAGCAGCTTGTTGGGGGGCTCCTATGGCTACACCTTC
TRBD2	TRBV18	TRBJ2-1	-	CASSPRTTTTGLAGAQGYNEQFF	TGTGCCAGCTCACCACGAACTACCACGACGGGACTAGCGGGAGCCCAGGGGTACAATGAGCAGTTCTTC
TRBD1	TRBV19	TRBJ1-2	once	CASSMAGTRTGVNYGYTF	TGTGCCAGTAGTATGGCGGGGACCCGGACAGGCGTTAACTATGGCTACACCTTC
TRBD2	TRBV9	TRBJ2-1	-	CASSVGLAGEYNEQFF	TGTGCCAGCAGCGTGGGACTAGCGGGAGAGTACAATGAGCAGTTCTTC
-	TRBV27	TRBJ1-5	-	CASRMLTGGNQPQHF	TGTGCCAGCAGGATGTTAACAGGCGGCAATCAGCCCCAGCATTTT
TRBD2	TRBV4-1	TRBJ2-1	few	CASSQDFSSGQFF	TGCGCCAGCAGCCAGGACTTTTCTAGCGGACAGTTCTTC
-	TRBV19	TRBJ2-1	-	CASEGTRSNEQFF	TGTGCCAGTGAAGGGACGAGATCCAATGAGCAGTTCTTC
-	TRBV18	TRBJ2-2	-	CASSPFRLVPNTGELFF	TGTGCCAGCTCTCCATTCCGACTAGTCCCGAACACCGGGGAGCTGTTTTTT
-	TRBV11-2	TRBJ2-7	-	CASADKSNYEQYF	TGTGCCAGCGCGGACAAGAGTAATTACGAGCAGTACTTC
TRBD2	TRBV5-1	TRBJ2-1	-	CASGRSSGRDNEQFF	TGCGCCAGCGGGAGGTCTAGCGGGAGAGACAATGAGCAGTTCTTC
-	TRBV27	TRBJ2-7	-	CASSLRGSHRVTYEQYF	TGTGCCAGCAGTTTAAGGGGATCTCATAGGGTTACCTACGAGCAGTACTTC
TRBD1	TRBV7-2	TRBJ2-3	-	CASSLTGQGLRYF	TGTGCCAGCAGCTTAACGGGACAGGGGTTACGATATTTT
TRBD1	TRBV5-6	TRBJ2-2	-	CASSLTGAGELFF	TGTGCCAGCAGCTTAACAGGGGCCGGGGAGCTGTTTTTT
-	TRBV2	TRBJ2-3	-	CASTTRLSDTQYF	TGTGCCAGCACCACGCGGCTATCAGATACGCAGTATTTT
-	TRBV30	TRBJ1-2	-	CAWSSGWSQGNSF	TGTGCCTGGAGTTCCGGGTGGTCGCAGGGCAACTCCTTC
TRBD2	TRBV10-2	TRBJ2-3	-	CASMPWGTSGTDTQYF	TGCGCCAGCATGCCCTGGGGGACTAGCGGCACAGATACGCAGTATTTT
-	TRBV5-6	TRBJ2-2	-	CASSLVRRNTGELFF	TGTGCCAGCAGCTTGGTTAGGAGGAACACCGGGGAGCTGTTTTTT
-	TRBV6-1	TRBJ2-7	-	CASTPGAHYEQYF	TGTGCCAGCACCCCAGGGGCGCACTACGAGCAGTACTTC
-	TRBV7-9	TRBJ2-5	-	CASSSGGTLQETQYF	TGTGCCAGCAGCTCCGGCGGGACTTTGCAAGAGACCCAGTACTTC
-	TRBV5-6	TRBJ2-1	-	CASSLGVNEQFF	TGTGCCAGCAGCTTGGGGGTCAATGAGCAGTTCTTC
-	TRBV5-4	TRBJ2-7	once	CASSVGTTPYAYEQYF	TGTGCCAGCAGCGTCGGGACAACTCCTTACGCCTACGAGCAGTACTTC
TRBD2	TRBV6-6	TRBJ2-5	-	CASTRTSGRAETQYF	TGTGCCAGCACTCGGACTAGCGGGAGGGCCGAGACCCAGTACTTC
TRBD2	TRBV6-6	TRBJ2-3	-	CASSKGLAGRADTQYF	TGTGCCAGCAGTAAGGGACTAGCGGGAAGAGCAGATACGCAGTATTTT
-	TRBV6-5	TRBJ2-2	-	CASMGNGAKGGELFF	TGTGCCAGCATGGGCAACGGGGCAAAGGGGGGGGAGCTGTTTTTT
-	TRBV6-5	TRBJ2-7	few	CASSYSGLTAYEQYF	TGTGCCAGCAGTTACTCGGGGCTAACTGCTTACGAGCAGTACTTC
TRBD2	TRBV9	TRBJ2-1	-	CASSVIGTSGFDEQFF	TGTGCCAGCAGCGTAATTGGGACTAGCGGGTTCGATGAGCAGTTCTTC
TRBD2	TRBV13	TRBJ2-7	-	CASSPQREVRYEQYF	TGTGCCAGCAGCCCCCAGCGGGAGGTGCGCTACGAGCAGTACTTC
TRBD1	TRBV7-2	TRBJ1-5	-	CASSPGGNIAQHF	TGTGCCAGCAGCCCAGGGGGGAATATTGCCCAGCATTTT
-	TRBV7-3	TRBJ2-7	-	CASSFPIYEQYF	TGTGCCAGCAGCTTTCCTATATACGAGCAGTACTTC
TRBD2	TRBV29-1	TRBJ2-1	-	CSVEPRTRGIEQFF	TGCAGCGTCGAACCTCGGACTAGAGGTATTGAGCAGTTCTTC
TRBD1	TRBV5-4	TRBJ2-1	few	CASSWDRVRNEQFF	TGTGCCAGCAGCTGGGACAGGGTCAGGAATGAGCAGTTCTTC
-	TRBV5-5	TRBJ1-5	-	CASSLAGGNQPQHF	TGTGCCAGCAGCTTGGCGGGGGGCAATCAGCCCCAGCATTTT
-	TRBV6-6	TRBJ2-5	-	CATKDPNQETQYF	TGTGCCACCAAGGACCCGAACCAAGAGACCCAGTACTTC
TRBD2	TRBV28	TRBJ2-5	once	CASSFGRGRAGETQYF	TGTGCCAGCAGTTTCGGGCGCGGGAGGGCGGGAGAGACCCAGTACTTC
-	TRBV5-1	TRBJ2-3	-	CASSLGVQGLTDTQYF	TGCGCCAGCAGCTTGGGTGTTCAGGGGCTCACAGATACGCAGTATTTT
-	TRBV19	TRBJ2-5	-	CASSIDGGPGETQYF	TGTGCCAGTAGTATCGACGGAGGGCCGGGGGAGACCCAGTACTTC
-	TRBV7-7	TRBJ2-5	-	CASSLAGPGDQWVETQYF	TGTGCCAGCAGCTTAGCCGGGCCAGGGGATCAATGGGTAGAGACCCAGTACTTC